This T cell receptor beta chain was observed in a study of T-cell memory formation after mild COVID-19. Via MiXCR, TCRdb re-called the 5' RACE reads, giving one row per CDR3 protein. The sample consists of 210,000 or so distinct CDR3 sequences, 25% to 35% of them appearing once. Germline V gene lookup returns CDR1 SGHTA and CDR2 FQGNSA. The CDR3 extends over 13 amino acids. V gave up 2 bases and J gave up 5 bases, with 10 bases separating them. V and J are TRBV7-2 and TRBJ2-7; a possible D gene is TRBD1 (5 bases). The origin of this receptor is an adult woman who had mild COVID-19 (a few samples of this study predate the infection). Cell type and time point are not known. The specimen sequenced was PBMCs or a T cell subset sorted from them (not recorded which). The CDR3 loop is CASSLTRVDEQYF. The DNA of the CDR3 is TGTGCCAGCAGCTTAACCAGGGTTGACGAGCAGTACTTC. The variable domain in full, completed from reference TRBV7-2 and TRBJ2-7, reads GAGVSQSPSNKVTEKGKDVELRCDPISGHTALYWYRQSLGQGLEFLIYFQGNSAPDKSGLPSDRFSAERTGGSVSTLTIQRTQQEDSAVYLCASSLTRVDEQYFGPGTRLTVT.